These 24 T cell receptor beta chains were sequenced from one sample in a study of CD8+CD57+ T cells in acquired aplastic anemia listed by TCRdb under 2018. The patients picked for sequencing were ones in whom flow cytometry had shown an expansion of CD8+CD57+ cells. Reads for this sample came from an Illumina HiSeq 2000. Profiling of TCR beta VDJ combinations and CDR3 sequences used genomic DNA as the template. The public sequencing data were trimmed at Q25 with fastp and processed into clonotypes with MiXCR by TCRdb, which kept only in-frame beta chains. Every entry covers one CDR3 protein and lists the most common genes and DNA from its rows. For this sample there are a few hundred thousand distinct CDR3 sequences; around 30% appear just once. The ten largest clones capture around 0.82% of the sample. Sequenced: sorted CD4+, CD8+, or CD8+CD57+ T cells (not recorded which) from PBMCs. These receptors were taken from a human donor with aplastic anemia.

The rearrangement links TRBV30 to TRBJ1-5, with D uncertain. This CDR3 is built from 13 residues. Germline V gene data show CDR1 as GTSNPN and CDR2 as SVGIG (reference sequence). V was clipped by 1 base and J by 4 bases, with 8 bases between them. The chain's CDR3 is CAWSEEGNQPQHF. The CDR3 nucleotides are TGTGCCTGGAGTGAAGAAGGAAATCAGCCCCAGCATTTT.

In regard to this clonotype: A much larger clonotype is one base distant, so this may be a read error. This chain joins TRBV7-8 and TRBJ2-3, with 9 bases that match TRBD2. CDR1 SGHVS and CDR2 FQNEAQ come from the germline V gene. The CDR3 has 14 amino acids. J was trimmed by 1 base and V by 8 bases; bases with no gene match: 4. The CDR3 loop reads CASEGLAGTDTQYF. The CDR3 nucleotides read TGTGCCAGCGAGGGACTAGCAGGCACAGATACGCAGTATTTT.

This clonotype was counted once. The genes are TRBV19 and TRBJ1-4; D uncertain. The CDR3 is 14 amino acids. CDR1 is LNHDA and CDR2 is SQIVND in the germline V gene (reference sequence). V lost 5 bases to trimming and J lost 4 bases, with 11 bases between them. In DNA, the CDR3 is TGTGCCAGTAGTCGGGCGGGAAATAATGAAAAACTGTTTTTT. Protein sequence: CASSRAGNNEKLFF.

This clonotype was seen a few times. The chain carries TRBV6-5 and TRBJ1-1; 9 bases fit TRBD1. Germline CDR1 reads MNHEY; CDR2 reads SVGAGI. The CDR3 runs 14 residues. V was clipped by 4 bases and J by 3 bases; unmatched bases: 3. The CDR3, as DNA: TGTGCCAGCAGTTCACAGGGGGCCTACACTGAAGCTTTCTTT. Protein sequence: CASSSQGAYTEAFF.

The sample holds many counts of this clonotype. V usage is TRBV10-3 and J usage is TRBJ1-3; D may be TRBD1 (5 bases). V was clipped by 3 bases and J by 0 bases, with 15 bases between them. CDR1 is ENHRY, CDR2 SYGVKD, per germline. This CDR3 has 17 residues. CDR3 DNA: TGTGCCATCAGTGACCCCAAGGGACCGAACTCTGGAAACACCATATATTTT. Translation gives CAISDPKGPNSGNTIYF.

CDR3 bases: TGCAGTGCTACCTTGGGACATAAGAACACTGAAGCTTTCTTT. Amino acids: CSATLGHKNTEAFF. The chain combines TRBV20-1 with TRBJ1-1; D is possibly TRBD1 (6 bases). The CDR3 sequence is 14 residues long. Trimming stripped 4 bases from V and 1 base from J, with 13 bases between. The germline gives CDR1 DFQATT, CDR2 SNEGSKA (reference sequence).

The chain is built from TRBV10-1 and TRBJ2-1; D might be TRBD1 or TRBD2, each matching 5 bases. Trimming pared 2 bases from V and 0 bases from J, leaving 8 bases between. There are 15 residues in the CDR3. Germline V gene lookup returns CDR1 WNHNN and CDR2 SYGVQD (reference sequence). CDR3 protein: CASSERGSSYNEQFF. DNA for the CDR3: TGCGCCAGCAGTGAGCGGGGCAGCTCCTACAATGAGCAGTTCTTC.

This clonotype appeared once. A much more abundant neighbour one base away suggests this may be a read error. The missing conserved phenylalanine or tryptophan at the end of this CDR3 makes a read error likely. V usage is TRBV11-1 and J usage is TRBJ1-2, with 8 bases identical to TRBD1. The CDR3 is 16 residues long. CDR1 is SGHAT, CDR2 FQDESV, per germline (reference sequence). The junction had 12 bases not matched to a gene; V was cut back by 5 bases and J by 4 bases. The CDR3: CASSITGQGGAYGYTL. In nucleotides, the CDR3 is TGTGCCAGCAGCATAACCGGACAGGGAGGCGCCTATGGCTACACCCTC.

This clonotype was recorded many times. The chain recombines TRBV6-1 with TRBJ2-7; tentative D call: TRBD1 (6 bases). V dropped 6 bases and J dropped 0 bases, with 9 bases sitting between them. Germline V gene lookup returns CDR1 MNHNS and CDR2 SASEGT. There are 13 residues in the CDR3. The CDR3 DNA is TGTGCCAGCAGAAGGGACAACTCCTACGAGCAGTACTTC. Protein product: CASRRDNSYEQYF.

V is TRBV3-1 and J is TRBJ2-5; D tentatively reads TRBD1 or TRBD2 (5 bases each). V lost 4 bases to trimming and J lost 3 bases, with 15 bases between them. Germline loops: CDR1 LGHDT, CDR2 YNNKEL (reference sequence). The CDR3 covers 15 residues. The CDR3 loop is CASSLEQGTEETQYF. CDR3 in DNA: TGTGCCAGCAGCCTAGAGCAAGGGACCGAAGAGACCCAGTACTTC.

The J gene is TRBJ2-7, the V gene TRBV20-1; 11 bases line up with TRBD2. The CDR3 is made up of 15 amino acids. Germline loops: CDR1 DFQATT, CDR2 SNEGSKA (reference sequence). Germline trimming cut 5 bases from V and 6 bases from J; bases unmatched to any gene: 12. The CDR3 spells CSAQSTSGVPSEQYF. The CDR3 bases are TGCAGTGCTCAATCGACTAGCGGGGTCCCTAGCGAGCAGTACTTC.

This clonotype was counted ten times or more. The gene calls are TRBV24-1 and TRBJ2-3, with D uncertain. The CDR3 spans 13 residues. Trimming removed 7 bases from V and 5 bases from J, with 12 bases in between. Germline V gene lookup returns CDR1 KGHDR and CDR2 SFDVKD. The CDR3 DNA follows: TGTGCCACCAGGGGCCGAGGCGTAGATACGCAGTATTTT. Translating it yields CATRGRGVDTQYF.

This clonotype has just a few counts. The V and J genes are TRBV20-1 and TRBJ1-1; D unresolved. This CDR3 comprises 15 residues. Trimming stripped 5 bases from V and 3 bases from J, with 19 bases between. The germline gives CDR1 DFQATT, CDR2 SNEGSKA (reference sequence). Here the CDR3 reads CSAFKVGRPDTEAFF. The CDR3 nucleotides are TGCAGTGCTTTCAAAGTCGGACGTCCGGACACTGAAGCTTTCTTT.

The rearrangement links TRBV12-3 or TRBV12-4 to TRBJ2-7; 10 bases agree with TRBD2. V lost 5 bases, J lost 3 bases, and 10 bases stayed unmatched. The CDR3 spans 16 residues. CDR3 residues: CASSLGPPSGGYEQYF. The CDR3 DNA is TGTGCCAGCAGTCTCGGCCCACCTAGCGGGGGCTACGAGCAGTACTTC.

The rearrangement joins TRBV12-3 or TRBV12-4 to TRBJ2-5; TRBD1 agrees at 7 bases. J gave up 5 bases and V 2 bases, and 5 bases lay outside the gene matches. The CDR3 runs 14 residues. CDR3 loop: CASSLFRGKETQYF. CDR3 bases: TGTGCCAGCAGTTTATTCAGGGGGAAGGAGACCCAGTACTTC.

The chain is built from TRBV5-1 and TRBJ2-6; D is unclear. The CDR3 has 17 residues. Deletions cut 0 bases from V and 0 bases from J, with 10 bases between. The germline V gene has CDR1 SGHRS and CDR2 YFSETQ. CDR3 loop: CASSLGHRNSGANVLTF. CDR3 nucleotide sequence: TGCGCCAGCAGCTTGGGACACCGAAACTCTGGGGCCAACGTCCTGACTTTC.

This clonotype was seen repeatedly, ten times or more. The rearrangement joins TRBV2 to TRBJ2-7; no reliable D call. V was shortened by 6 bases and J by 3 bases, with 15 bases between the two germline ends. CDR3 length: 14 amino acids. From germline, CDR1 is SNHLY and CDR2 FYNNEI. The CDR3 loop is CASSANVYDYEQYF. The CDR3 DNA reads TGTGCCAGCAGCGCCAACGTCTACGACTACGAGCAGTACTTC.

This chain joins TRBV4-3 and TRBJ2-7; possible D gene TRBD2, 6 bases. V lost 0 bases and J lost 2, with 11 bases in between. The CDR3 is 15 residues long. CDR1 LGHNA and CDR2 YSLEER come from the germline V gene. CDR3 coding DNA: TGCGCCAGCAGCCAAGACTTCCGGGGGACCTACGAGCAGTACTTC. This encodes CASSQDFRGTYEQYF.

Note on this clonotype: With a much larger clone just one base away, this may be a read error. The DNA for the CDR3 is TGCAGTGCTAGGACCGGGACAGATAATTCACCCCCCCACTTT. It codes for CSARTGTDNSPPHF. The chain joins TRBV20-1 to TRBJ1-6; 7 bases align to TRBD1. Germline CDR1 is DFQATT and CDR2 is SNEGSKA (reference sequence). This CDR3 has 14 residues.

This clonotype was picked up a small number of times. The V gene is TRBV5-1, the J gene TRBJ2-7, with 7 bases that match TRBD2. The CDR3 totals 13 residues. CDR1 is SGHRS, CDR2 YFSETQ, per germline. The J segment lost 5 bases and the V segment lost 0 bases, leaving 2 bases of the junction unmatched. The CDR3: CASSLVGGNEQYF. CDR3 nucleotides: TGCGCCAGCAGCTTGGTCGGGGGGAACGAGCAGTACTTC.

In nucleotides, the CDR3 is TGTGCCATCGGGGAACAGCCCCAGCATTTT. The encoded protein is CAIGEQPQHF. The chain links TRBV10-3 to TRBJ1-5; D is ambiguous. In germline, CDR1 is ENHRY, CDR2 SYGVKD. Trimming took 8 bases from V and 7 from J, leaving 6 bases between them. This CDR3 comprises 10 residues.

A single count supports this clonotype. The rearrangement links TRBV27 to TRBJ2-3; TRBD1 aligns across 7 bases. This CDR3 region has 15 residues. After removal of 5 bases from V and 5 bases from J, the junction contained 10 bases not matched to a gene. Germline V CDR1 and CDR2: MNHEY, SMNVEV (reference sequence). The chain's CDR3 is CASSIQTGTEDTQYF. CDR3 bases: TGTGCCAGCAGTATCCAGACAGGGACCGAAGATACGCAGTATTTT.

This clonotype was seen more than once but under ten times. This may arise from a read error, as a much more abundant clone is one base away. V usage is TRBV19 and J usage is TRBJ1-2; TRBD1 might be the D (6 bases). The CDR3 consists of 15 residues. Trimming took 5 bases from V and 0 from J, leaving 13 bases between them. CDR1 LNHDA and CDR2 SQIVND come from the germline V gene (reference sequence). The CDR3 region is CASSRMRTANYGYTF. The CDR3 region has the DNA TGTGCCAGTAGTCGTATGCGGACAGCTAACTATGGCTACACCTTC.

This clonotype has a handful of counts. J is TRBJ2-7 and V is TRBV14; weak D call: TRBD1 (6 bases). This CDR3 is built from 18 residues. V dropped 3 bases and J dropped 2 bases, with 23 bases sitting between them. Germline V gives CDR1 SGHDN, CDR2 FVKESK. CDR3: CASSQLTFPDRDAYEQYF. The CDR3, as DNA: TGTGCCAGCAGCCAGTTAACGTTTCCGGACAGAGACGCCTACGAGCAGTACTTC.